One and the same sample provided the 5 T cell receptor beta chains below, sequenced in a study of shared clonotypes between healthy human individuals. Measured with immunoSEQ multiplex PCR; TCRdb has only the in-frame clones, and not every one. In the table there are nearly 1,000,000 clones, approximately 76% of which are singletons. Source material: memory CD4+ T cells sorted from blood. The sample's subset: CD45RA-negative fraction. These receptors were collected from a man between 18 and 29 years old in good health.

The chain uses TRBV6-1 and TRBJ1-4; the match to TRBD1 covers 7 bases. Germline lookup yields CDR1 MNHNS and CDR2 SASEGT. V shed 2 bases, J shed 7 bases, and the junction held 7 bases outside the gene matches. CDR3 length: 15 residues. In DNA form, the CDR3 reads TGTGCCAGCAGTGAACGGGGAGGGGGCGTTGAAAAACTGTTTTTT. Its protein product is CASSERGGGVEKLFF.

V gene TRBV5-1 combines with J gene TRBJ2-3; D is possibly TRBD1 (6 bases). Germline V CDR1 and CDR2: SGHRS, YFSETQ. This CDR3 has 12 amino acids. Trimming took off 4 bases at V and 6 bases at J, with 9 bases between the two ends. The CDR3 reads CASSHRADTQYF. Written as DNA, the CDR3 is TGCGCCAGCAGCCACAGGGCCGATACGCAGTATTTT.

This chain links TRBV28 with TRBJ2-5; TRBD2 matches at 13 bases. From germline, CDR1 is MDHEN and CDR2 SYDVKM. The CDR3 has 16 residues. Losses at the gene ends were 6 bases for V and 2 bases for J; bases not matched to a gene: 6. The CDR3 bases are TGTGCCAGCAGCCGGGGGACTAGCGGGGTACAAGAGACCCAGTACTTC. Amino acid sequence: CASSRGTSGVQETQYF.

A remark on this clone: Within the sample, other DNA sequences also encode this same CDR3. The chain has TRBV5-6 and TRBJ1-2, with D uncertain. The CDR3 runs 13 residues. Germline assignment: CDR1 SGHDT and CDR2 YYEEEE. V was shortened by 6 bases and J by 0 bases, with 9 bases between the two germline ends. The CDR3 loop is CASKLAPNYGYTF. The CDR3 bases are TGTGCCAGCAAACTCGCCCCTAACTATGGCTACACCTTC.

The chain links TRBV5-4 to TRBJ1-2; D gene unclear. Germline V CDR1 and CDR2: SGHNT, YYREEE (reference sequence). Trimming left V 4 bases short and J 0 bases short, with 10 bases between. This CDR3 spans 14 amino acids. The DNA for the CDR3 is TGTGCCAGCAGCCCGCCCGGAGCTAACTATGGCTACACCTTC. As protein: CASSPPGANYGYTF. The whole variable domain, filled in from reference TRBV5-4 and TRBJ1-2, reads ETGVTQSPTHLIKTRGQQVTLRCSSQSGHNTVSWYQQALGQGPQFIFQYYREEENGRGNFPPRFSGLQFPNYSSELNVNALELDDSALYLCASSPPGANYGYTFGSGTRLTVV.